The sample holds a few counts of the clone carrying this TCR beta chain. The authors reverse transcribed all of the isolated RNA, so sequencing captured expressed TCRB transcripts. Using immunoSEQ multiplex PCR, the repertoire was profiled, and TCRdb retains in-frame clones only, with some absent. The sample has 200,000 to 250,000 clones; less than 35% are singletons. These data come from a study of beta chain features in type 1 diabetes. V dropped 2 bases and J dropped 0 bases, with 6 bases sitting between them. The CDR3 contains 14 residues. Germline V lookup: CDR1 MNHNY, CDR2 SVGAGI (reference sequence).

The source material was central memory CD4+ T cells from blood. The sequence was collected from a man between 25 and 39 years old in good health. The chain recombines TRBV6-6 with TRBJ2-3, with D unclear. CDR3 DNA sequence: TGTGCCAGCAGTTACAGGGCCAGCACAGATACGCAGTATTTT. Translation: CASSYRASTDTQYF.